The clone carrying this T cell receptor (beta chain) was found many times. Its antigen is not identified. The CDR3 end lies 3 residues beyond the end of the read and is filled in from the germline J gene. CVID and control samples used equivalent genomic DNA input. TCRdb's copy holds only in-frame clones and misses some; the assay was immunoSEQ multiplex PCR. The profile covers 40,000 to 45,000 clones, none occurring a single time. V lost 3 bases, J lost 3 bases, and 4 bases lay in between. CDR3 size: 12 residues. CDR1 and CDR2 (germline): MDHEN, SYDVKM. The data derive from a study of T cell clonality in common variable immunodeficiency. Donors gave roughly 5 to 8.5 ml heparinized peripheral whole blood. Findings and limits, study-wide: Compared with controls, CVID subjects had fewer shared TCRbeta clones. Authors noted CVID clonality's cause needs subpopulation repertoire sequencing.

The clonotype comes from a person between 18 and 70 years old in good health. This rearrangement joins TRBV28 to TRBJ2-3, with D hard to call. Specimen: peripheral blood mononuclear cells. Here the CDR3 reads CASSFLTDTQYF. Incomplete CDR3 DNA: TGTGCCAGCAGTTTTCTTACAGATACG.